These 3 T cell receptor beta chains came from one sample sequenced in a study of T cell responses to AZD1222 COVID-19 vaccine. Clones were read by immunoSEQ multiplex PCR, and TCRdb kept only the in-frame ones, dropping some. In the table there are approximately 85,000 clones, roughly 90% of which are singletons. This specimen consisted of peripheral blood, obtained on day 0 of AZD1222 vaccination. Receptors were obtained from an adult in good health.

The chain couples TRBV6-5 to TRBJ2-5; D call uncertain. The germline V and J ends were trimmed by 6 bases and 3 bases, with 8 bases remaining between them. The CDR3 has 12 residues. Germline V gene data show CDR1 as MNHEY and CDR2 as SVGAGI. The CDR3 loop reads CASSVPKETQYF. The CDR3 DNA reads as TGTGCCAGCAGCGTCCCGAAAGAGACCCAGTACTTC.

This chain joins TRBV7-8 and TRBJ2-7; 10 nucleotides agree with TRBD1. Germline V gene sequence: CDR1 SGHVS, CDR2 FQNEAQ. This CDR3 is 15 amino acids long. V shed 0 bases and J 3 bases; nucleotides not matched to a gene: 2. CDR3: CASSLARTGGYEQYF. The DNA of the CDR3 is TGTGCCAGCAGCTTAGCGAGGACAGGGGGCTACGAGCAGTACTTC.

The rearrangement links TRBV28 to TRBJ2-7, with D tentatively TRBD2 (5 bases). With 2 bases removed from V and 2 bases from J, the gap between germline ends came to 10 bases. The CDR3 length is 14 residues. The germline V gene encodes CDR1 MDHEN and CDR2 SYDVKM. This chain's CDR3 is CASSLEGSAYEQYF. The DNA of the CDR3 is TGTGCCAGCAGTTTAGAAGGGAGTGCCTACGAGCAGTACTTC. The full variable domain, in which reference TRBV28 and TRBJ2-7 provide the parts outside the CDR3, is DVKVTQSSRYLVKRTGEKVFLECVQDMDHENMFWYRQDPGLGLRLIYFSYDVKMKEKGDIPEGYSVSREKKERFSLILESASTNQTSMYLCASSLEGSAYEQYFGPGTRLTVT.